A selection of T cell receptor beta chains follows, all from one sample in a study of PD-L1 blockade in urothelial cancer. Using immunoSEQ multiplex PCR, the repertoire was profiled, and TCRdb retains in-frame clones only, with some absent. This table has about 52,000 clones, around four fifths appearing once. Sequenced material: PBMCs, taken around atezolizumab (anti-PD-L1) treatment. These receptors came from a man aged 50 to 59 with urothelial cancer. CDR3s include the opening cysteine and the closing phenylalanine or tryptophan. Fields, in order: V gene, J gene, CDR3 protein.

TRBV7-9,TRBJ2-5,CASSLTGGFGETQYF
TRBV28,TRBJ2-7,CASRTTATHSYEQYF
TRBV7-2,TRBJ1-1,CASSLGRRQGLPEAFF
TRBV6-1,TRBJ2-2,CASRTGLNTGELFF
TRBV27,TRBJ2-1,CASSAGTSGRNEQFF
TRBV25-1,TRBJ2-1,CASSSSDRPVSNEQFF
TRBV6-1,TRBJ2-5,CASRTGGAGETQYF
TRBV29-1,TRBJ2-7,CSVWTSGTYEQYF
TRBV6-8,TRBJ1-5,CASSYSSSNSNQPQHF
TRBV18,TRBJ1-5,CASSPGWGNQPQHF
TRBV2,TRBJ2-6,CASSVDRVGANVLTF
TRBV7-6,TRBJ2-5,CASSGASGGLQETQYF
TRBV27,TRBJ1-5,CASSLPDRPQPQHF
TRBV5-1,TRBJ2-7,CASSLGTSGAYEQYF
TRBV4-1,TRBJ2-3,CASSHLSGDFGGRYTQYF
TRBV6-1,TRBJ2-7,CASHSWGPSYEQYF
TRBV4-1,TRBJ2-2,CASSPRGPGDLPGELFF
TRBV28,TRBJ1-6,CASSSPNRVDSPLHF
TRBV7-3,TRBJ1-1,CASSLAAGRNTEAFF
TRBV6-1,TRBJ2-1,CASSLAGGQFF
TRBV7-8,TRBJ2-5,CASSFTGRETQYF
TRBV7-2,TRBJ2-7,CASSFRDGGPYEQYF
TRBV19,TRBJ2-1,CASSTLGTRHNEQFF
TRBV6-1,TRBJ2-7,CASRPPGQGTSEQYF
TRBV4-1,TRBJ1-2,CASSQGAGSYGYTF
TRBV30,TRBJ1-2,CAWSDSPPYGYTF
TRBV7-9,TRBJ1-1,CASAEGRGTEAFF
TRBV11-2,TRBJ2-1,CASSLRQGNEQFF
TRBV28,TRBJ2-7,CASSSGDNSYEQYF
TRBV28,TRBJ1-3,CASSLGRGRSGNTIYF
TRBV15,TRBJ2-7,CATSSTDEQYF
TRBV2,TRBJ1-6,CASSADRGNSPLHF
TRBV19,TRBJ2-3,CASRDRGSTDTQYF
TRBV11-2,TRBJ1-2,CASSLRRGLGYGYTF
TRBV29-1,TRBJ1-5,CSVASASGQPQHF
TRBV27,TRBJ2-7,CASSWNSGRAQTYEQYF
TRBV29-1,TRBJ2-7,CSGTLTNSYEQYF
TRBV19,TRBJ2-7,CASSPSSGSSYEQYF
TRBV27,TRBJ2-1,CASSSRFGEQFF
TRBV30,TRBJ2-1,CAWTIAGEQFF
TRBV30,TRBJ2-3,CAWSVIVDTQYF
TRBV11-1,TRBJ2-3,CASSLGGQGTDTQYF
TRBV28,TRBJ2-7,CASSLPGTVDEQYF
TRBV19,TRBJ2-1,CASSTGLDNEQFF